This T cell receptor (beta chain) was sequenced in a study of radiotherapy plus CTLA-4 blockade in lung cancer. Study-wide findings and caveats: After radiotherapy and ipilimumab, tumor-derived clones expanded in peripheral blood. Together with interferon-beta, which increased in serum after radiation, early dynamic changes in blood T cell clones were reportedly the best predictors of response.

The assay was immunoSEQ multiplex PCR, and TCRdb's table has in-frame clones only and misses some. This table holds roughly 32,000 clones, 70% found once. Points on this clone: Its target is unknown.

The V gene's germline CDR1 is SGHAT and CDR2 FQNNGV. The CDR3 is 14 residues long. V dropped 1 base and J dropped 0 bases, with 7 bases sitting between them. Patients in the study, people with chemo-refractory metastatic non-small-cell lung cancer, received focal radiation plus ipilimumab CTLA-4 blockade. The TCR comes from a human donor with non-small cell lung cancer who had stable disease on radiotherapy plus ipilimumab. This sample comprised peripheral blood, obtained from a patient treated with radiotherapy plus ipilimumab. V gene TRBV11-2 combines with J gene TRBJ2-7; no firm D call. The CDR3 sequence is CASSLGVASYEQYF. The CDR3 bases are TGTGCCAGCAGCTTAGGTGTAGCCTCCTACGAGCAGTACTTC.